This entry lists 28 T cell receptor beta chains sequenced from one sample in a study of Graves' ophthalmopathy and Graves' hyperthyroidism. As the template, RNA transcripts were used to amplify TCR beta CDR3 regions. The library came from an HTBI-primed first-round RT-PCR and a second-round multiplex PCR. TCRdb analysed the multiplex PCR reads with MiXCR anew, one entry per CDR3 protein. The sample shows over 500,000 distinct CDR3 sequences, around a fifth of them seen only once. The specimen sequenced was peripheral blood. The receptors stem from a woman under 30 with stable Graves' hyperthyroidism. Some clones in this sample may be carry-over from other donors' samples.

This clonotype was found many times. J is TRBJ1-1 and V is TRBV12-3 or TRBV12-4, with D uncertain. The CDR3 covers 15 residues. V dropped 5 bases and J dropped 2 bases, with 15 bases sitting between them. CDR3 region: CASSNWSNRNTEAFF. The CDR3 nucleotides are TGTGCCAGCAGTAACTGGAGTAACCGAAACACTGAAGCTTTCTTT.

On this clonotype: This may stem from a read error, because a much larger clone lies one nucleotide away. This chain connects TRBV10-3 to TRBJ2-7, with a tentative D call TRBD1 (6 bases). Germline-derived CDR1 and CDR2 are ENHRY and SYGVKD. The V gene lost 5 bases and the J gene lost 4 bases, with 21 bases spanning the gap. This CDR3 is built from 16 residues. In DNA, the CDR3 is TGTGCCATCAGTCGGGGCCGAACAGGGACGACGTACGAGCAGTACTTC. It codes for CAISRGRTGTTYEQYF.

This clonotype occurred a few times. The CDR3 loop is CASSLTGLENSPLHF. The CDR3 DNA reads TGTGCCAGCTCCTTGACAGGATTGGAGAATTCACCCCTCCACTTT. The J gene is TRBJ1-6, the V gene TRBV9; weak D call: TRBD1 (6 bases). Germline assignment: CDR1 SGDLS and CDR2 YYNGEE. V lost 7 bases, J lost 7 bases, and 18 bases lay in between. This CDR3 is built from 15 residues.

Notes on this clonotype: No conserved phenylalanine or tryptophan is present at the end of the CDR3, so a read error is the likely explanation. The DNA is omitted, as the CDR3 cannot be located on it reliably, and the CDR3 follows TCRdb's listing. The chain has TRBV6-5 and TRBJ1-2; the table gives TRBD1 as D, unverified against the DNA. Germline V lookup: CDR1 MNHEY, CDR2 SVGAGI. 12 amino acids form the CDR3, both terminal residues included. CDR3 loop: CASSYSGRDRGL.

The table lists this clonotype with many counts. The chain joins TRBV6-1 to TRBJ1-1; D gene uncertain. V dropped 8 bases and J dropped 4 bases, with 11 bases sitting between them. The germline V gene encodes CDR1 MNHNS and CDR2 SASEGT. This CDR3 has 12 residues. The CDR3 protein is CASCGGITEAFF. CDR3 nucleotides: TGTGCCAGCTGTGGTGGGATCACTGAAGCTTTCTTT.

This clonotype was picked up many times. The V call is TRBV7-2, the J call TRBJ1-5; TRBD1 might be the D (5 bases). V lost 1 base and J 4 bases, leaving 8 bases between the germline ends. Germline loops: CDR1 SGHTA, CDR2 FQGNSA. CDR3 size: 14 residues. The CDR3 protein is CASSLGRVNQPQHF. The CDR3 coding sequence is TGTGCCAGCAGCTTAGGCAGGGTGAATCAGCCCCAGCATTTT.

There are many counts of this clonotype. J is TRBJ1-1 and V is TRBV19; D perhaps matches TRBD1 (5 bases). Trimming cost V 0 bases and J 1 base, with 21 bases left between them. CDR3 length: 19 amino acids. Germline V gene sequence: CDR1 LNHDA, CDR2 SQIVND (reference sequence). CDR3 residues: CASSIDPLRTPRANTEAFF. The CDR3 DNA reads as TGTGCCAGTAGTATAGATCCCCTCCGGACACCTAGGGCGAACACTGAAGCTTTCTTT. Filled out from reference TRBV19 and TRBJ1-1, the complete variable domain reads DGGITQSPKYLFRKEGQNVTLSCEQNLNHDAMYWYRQDPGQGLRLIYYSQIVNDFQKGDIAEGYSVSREKKESFPLTVTSAQKNPTAFYLCASSIDPLRTPRANTEAFFGQGTRLTVV.

This clonotype was counted ten times or more. Here the CDR3 reads CASSLTGGAGATEAFF. DNA for the CDR3: TGTGCCAGCAGTCTAACAGGGGGCGCGGGTGCCACTGAAGCTTTCTTT. The chain couples TRBV27 to TRBJ1-1, with TRBD1 identical over 9 bases. V dropped 5 bases and J dropped 4; count of bases not matched to a gene: 11. This CDR3 spans 16 amino acids. CDR1 is MNHEY and CDR2 is SMNVEV in the germline V gene (reference sequence).

This clonotype has at least ten counts. J is TRBJ1-1 and V is TRBV6-1; maybe TRBD1 (5 bases). Germline V gives CDR1 MNHNS, CDR2 SASEGT. The CDR3 sequence is 14 residues long. V dropped 2 bases and J dropped 2 bases, with 9 bases sitting between them. Written as DNA, the CDR3 is TGTGCCAGCAGTGAATATGGGGGAAACACTGAAGCTTTCTTT. Its translation: CASSEYGGNTEAFF.

The sample holds many counts of this clonotype. The rearrangement joins TRBV12-3 or TRBV12-4 to TRBJ1-1; D is ambiguous. The germline V and J ends were trimmed by 2 bases and 8 bases, with 9 bases remaining between them. This CDR3 is 12 amino acids long. The CDR3 DNA reads TGTGCCAGCAGTTTACCGGGAACGGAAGCTTTCTTT. Protein: CASSLPGTEAFF.

This clonotype occurred many times. This chain uses TRBV7-9 with TRBJ1-2; tentative D call: TRBD1 (5 bases). V was trimmed by 5 bases and J by 8 bases, leaving 15 bases between them. CDR1 is SEHNR and CDR2 is FQNEAQ in the germline V gene (reference sequence). This CDR3 has 13 residues. CDR3 amino acids: CASSVEQVRGYTF. CDR3 coding DNA: TGTGCCAGCAGCGTCGAACAGGTGCGGGGCTACACCTTC. The full variable domain, its missing parts supplied by reference TRBV7-9 and TRBJ1-2, is DTGVSQNPRHKITKRGQNVTFRCDPISEHNRLYWYRQTLGQGPEFLTYFQNEAQLEKSRLLSDRFSAERPKGSFSTLEIQRTEQGDSAMYLCASSVEQVRGYTFGSGTRLTVV.

This clonotype was counted at least ten times. The CDR3 protein is CASSYDRPGQDYGYTF. The DNA for the CDR3 is TGCGCCAGCAGCTACGATAGACCGGGACAGGACTATGGCTACACCTTC. The rearrangement uses TRBV5-1 and TRBJ1-2, with 8 positions matching TRBD1. Germline lookup yields CDR1 SGHRS and CDR2 YFSETQ. V shed 3 bases and J 3 bases; nucleotides not matched to a gene: 10. This CDR3 spans 16 amino acids.

There are many counts of this clonotype. This CDR3 is CASSFGLKTFDEQYF. The CDR3 nucleotides are TGTGCCAGTAGTTTTGGACTAAAAACTTTTGACGAGCAGTACTTC. The V call is TRBV19, the J call TRBJ2-7; tentative D call: TRBD2 (6 bases). Germline assignment: CDR1 LNHDA and CDR2 SQIVND (reference sequence). Trimming pared 5 bases from V and 5 bases from J, leaving 19 bases between. This CDR3 is 15 amino acids long.

This clonotype was counted at least ten times. The rearrangement links TRBV6-2 or TRBV6-3 to TRBJ2-7; tentative D call: TRBD2 (6 bases). The CDR3 runs 14 residues. The V and J ends lost 7 bases and 3 bases respectively, with 16 bases between them. Germline CDR1 and CDR2: MNHEY and SVGEGT. CDR3 DNA sequence: TGTGCCAGCACCTCCCGGGACTTCCGCTACGAGCAGTACTTC. Its translation is CASTSRDFRYEQYF.

This clonotype was observed a few times. J is TRBJ1-1 and V is TRBV3-1, with D possibly matching TRBD1 (6 bases). Germline-derived CDR1 and CDR2 are LGHDT and YNNKEL (reference sequence). V lost 0 bases, J lost 3 bases, and 11 bases lay in between. This CDR3 spans 15 amino acids. This CDR3 reads CASSQDVTGHTEAFF. The DNA of the CDR3 is TGTGCCAGCAGCCAAGATGTTACAGGGCACACTGAAGCTTTCTTT.

This clonotype appeared many times. The genes are TRBV6-2 or TRBV6-3 and TRBJ1-5, with 10 bases fitting TRBD1. With 5 bases clipped from V and 11 bases from J, the junction kept 9 bases outside the gene matches. The CDR3 extends over 14 amino acids. Germline V gene lookup returns CDR1 MNHEY and CDR2 SVGEGT. CDR3 coding DNA: TGTGCCAGCAGTACGACAGGGGGCTACATGGCCCAGCATTTT. Amino acid sequence: CASSTTGGYMAQHF.

Concerning this clonotype: One base away lies a much larger clone, so this may be a sequencing read error. The gene calls are TRBV12-5 and TRBJ2-7; D ambiguous. V lost 1 base and J 13 bases, leaving 11 bases between the germline ends. Germline V gives CDR1 LGHNT, CDR2 FRNRAP. The CDR3 has 11 amino acids. Here the CDR3 reads CASGLESLVYF. The CDR3 coding sequence is TGTGCTAGTGGTTTGGAGAGCCTCGTCTACTTC. Full variable domain (missing parts from reference TRBV12-5 and TRBJ2-7): DARVTQTPRHKVTEMGQEVTMRCQPILGHNTVFWYRQTMMQGLELLAYFRNRAPLDDSGMPKDRFSAEMPDATLATLKIQPSEPRDSAVYFCASGLESLVYFGPGTRLTVT.

This clonotype came up many times. This chain uses TRBV30 with TRBJ1-5; D possibly corresponds to TRBD1 (5 bases). This CDR3 spans 13 amino acids. From germline, CDR1 is GTSNPN and CDR2 SVGIG (reference sequence). Trimming left V 1 base short and J 7 bases short, with 11 bases between. The CDR3 loop is CAWSAREGQPQHF. CDR3 DNA sequence: TGTGCCTGGAGTGCAAGGGAGGGGCAGCCCCAGCATTTT.

This clonotype has just a few counts. The chain uses TRBV5-4 and TRBJ2-5; 16 bases are a match to TRBD2. V dropped 3 bases and J dropped 2; count of bases not matched to a gene: 7. CDR1 SGHNT and CDR2 YYREEE come from the germline V gene (reference sequence). This CDR3 comprises 18 residues. CDR3 sequence (DNA): TGTGCCAGCAGCTGGGGGACTAGCGGGGGGGCCTTTCAAGAGACCCAGTACTTC. It is translated as CASSWGTSGGAFQETQYF. The full variable domain, in which reference TRBV5-4 and TRBJ2-5 provide the parts outside the CDR3, is ETGVTQSPTHLIKTRGQQVTLRCSSQSGHNTVSWYQQALGQGPQFIFQYYREEENGRGNFPPRFSGLQFPNYSSELNVNALELDDSALYLCASSWGTSGGAFQETQYFGPGTRLLVL.

This clonotype has just a few counts. The rearrangement joins TRBV6-1 to TRBJ2-7, with 7 bases identical to TRBD2. CDR3 length: 14 amino acids. The germline V gene has CDR1 MNHNS and CDR2 SASEGT. V was pared by 2 bases and J by 6 bases, with 7 bases of the junction left unmatched. The DNA for the CDR3 is TGTGCCAGCAGTGAATGGGCGGGAGTAGGCGAGCAGTACTTC. This codes for CASSEWAGVGEQYF.

This clonotype occurred a few times. V gene TRBV12-3 or TRBV12-4 combines with J gene TRBJ1-6; 8 nucleotides agree with TRBD1. The ends lost 5 bases at V and 9 bases at J; junction bases unmatched: 6. The CDR3 totals 14 residues. CDR3 loop: CASSRGTGPSPLHF. CDR3 in DNA: TGTGCCAGCAGTAGAGGGACAGGCCCTTCACCCCTCCACTTT.

The sample holds a few counts of this clonotype. CDR3 region: CASSRTRYQETQYF. In DNA form, the CDR3 reads TGTGCCAGCAGTCGTACCAGGTACCAAGAGACCCAGTACTTC. This rearrangement joins TRBV6-2 or TRBV6-3 to TRBJ2-5; D remains ambiguous. The CDR3 consists of 14 residues. V lost 5 bases and J lost 0, with 10 bases in between. Per the germline V gene, CDR1 is MNHEY and CDR2 is SVGEGT.

This clonotype appeared many times. The chain is built from TRBV6-1 and TRBJ2-7; 11 positions agree with TRBD2. The CDR3 sequence is 14 residues long. V shed 10 bases and J 0 bases; nucleotides not matched to a gene: 5. Germline lookup yields CDR1 MNHNS and CDR2 SASEGT. CDR3 nucleotide sequence: TGTGCCACCTTGGGACTAGCGGCCTCCTACGAGCAGTACTTC. Amino acids: CATLGLAASYEQYF.

The chain combines TRBV4-1 with TRBJ1-2, with D possibly TRBD1 on 6 matching bases. This CDR3 is built from 18 residues. With 2 bases removed from V and 2 bases from J, the gap between germline ends came to 21 bases. Germline CDR1 and CDR2: MGHRA and YSYEKL. The CDR3 spells CASSQLPGQGKANYGYTF. The CDR3 nucleotides are TGCGCCAGCAGCCAACTCCCCGGGCAGGGGAAGGCCAACTATGGCTACACCTTC.

This clonotype has ten or more counts. The chain links TRBV6-2 or TRBV6-3 to TRBJ2-7, with 10 bases aligning to TRBD1. V shed 4 bases and J 5 bases; nucleotides not matched to a gene: 14. CDR1 and CDR2 (germline): MNHEY, SVGEGT. There are 17 residues in the CDR3. The CDR3 reads CASSFNLPGQGIHEQYF. CDR3 in DNA: TGTGCCAGCAGTTTCAACCTACCGGGACAGGGGATACACGAGCAGTACTTC.

This clonotype was seen repeatedly, ten times or more. The chain combines TRBV6-2 or TRBV6-3 with TRBJ1-5, with TRBD1 matching over 9 bases. The CDR3 contains 20 residues. CDR1 MNHEY and CDR2 SVGEGT come from the germline V gene. Trimming took 5 bases from V and 0 from J; bases not matched to a gene: 17. The CDR3 here is CASSQAHTGTGRYSNQPQHF. The CDR3 region has the DNA TGTGCCAGCAGTCAGGCACACACCGGGACAGGGCGATATAGCAATCAGCCCCAGCATTTT.

This clonotype was counted ten times or more. The gene calls are TRBV30 and TRBJ1-1; D is perhaps TRBD1 (6 bases). Germline V lookup: CDR1 GTSNPN, CDR2 SVGIG (reference sequence). This CDR3 has 15 residues. V lost 1 base, J lost 1 base, and 13 bases lay in between. CDR3 in DNA: TGTGCCTGGAGTGAGGCCGGGACACAGAACACTGAAGCTTTCTTT. The encoded protein is CAWSEAGTQNTEAFF.

The sample holds many counts of this clonotype. The chain is built from TRBV5-1 and TRBJ1-2; D uncertain. The CDR3 spans 12 residues. The V and J ends lost 4 bases and 1 base respectively, with 5 bases between them. Germline CDR1 and CDR2: SGHRS and YFSETQ. The CDR3 is CASSGDNYGYTF. The CDR3 nucleotides are TGCGCCAGCAGCGGAGATAACTATGGCTACACCTTC.